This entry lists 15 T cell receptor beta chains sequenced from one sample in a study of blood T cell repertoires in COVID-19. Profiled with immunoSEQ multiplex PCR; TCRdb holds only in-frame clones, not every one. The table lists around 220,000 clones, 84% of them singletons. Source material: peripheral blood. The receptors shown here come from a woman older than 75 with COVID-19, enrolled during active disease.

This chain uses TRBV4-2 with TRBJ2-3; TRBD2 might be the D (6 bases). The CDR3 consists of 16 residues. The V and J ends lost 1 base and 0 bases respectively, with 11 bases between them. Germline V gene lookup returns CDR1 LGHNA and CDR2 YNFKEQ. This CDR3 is CASSQVLAASTDTQYF. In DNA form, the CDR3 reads TGTGCCAGCAGCCAAGTATTAGCGGCTAGCACAGATACGCAGTATTTT.

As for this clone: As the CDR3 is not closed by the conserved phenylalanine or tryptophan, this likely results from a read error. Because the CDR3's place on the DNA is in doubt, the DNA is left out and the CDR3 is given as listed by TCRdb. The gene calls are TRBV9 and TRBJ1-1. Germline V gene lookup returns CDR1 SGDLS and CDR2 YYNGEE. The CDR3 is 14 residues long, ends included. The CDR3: CASSVATGEGVARR.

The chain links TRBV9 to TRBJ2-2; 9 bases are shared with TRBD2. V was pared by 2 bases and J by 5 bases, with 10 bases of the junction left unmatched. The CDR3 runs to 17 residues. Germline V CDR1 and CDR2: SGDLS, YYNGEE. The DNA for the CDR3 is TGTGCCAGCAGCGTGGGTCGCGGGGGGGCCAGGACCGGGGAGCTGTTTTTT. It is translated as CASSVGRGGARTGELFF. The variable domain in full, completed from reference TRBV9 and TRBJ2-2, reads DSGVTQTPKHLITATGQRVTLRCSPRSGDLSVYWYQQSLDQGLQFLIQYYNGEERAKGNILERFSAQQFPDLHSELNLSSLELGDSALYFCASSVGRGGARTGELFFGEGSRLTVL.

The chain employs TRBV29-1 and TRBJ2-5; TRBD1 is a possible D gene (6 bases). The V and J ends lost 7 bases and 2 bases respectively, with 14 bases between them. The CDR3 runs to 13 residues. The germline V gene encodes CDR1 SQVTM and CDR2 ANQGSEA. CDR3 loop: CSGQRGLQETQYF. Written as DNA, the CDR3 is TGCAGCGGACAGAGGGGGTTACAAGAGACCCAGTACTTC.

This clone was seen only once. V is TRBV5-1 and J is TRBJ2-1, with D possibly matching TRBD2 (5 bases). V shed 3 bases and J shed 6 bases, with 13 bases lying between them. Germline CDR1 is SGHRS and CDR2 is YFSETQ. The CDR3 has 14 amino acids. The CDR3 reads CASSSPEGTNEQFF. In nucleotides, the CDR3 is TGCGCCAGCAGCTCCCCAGAGGGAACCAATGAGCAGTTCTTC.

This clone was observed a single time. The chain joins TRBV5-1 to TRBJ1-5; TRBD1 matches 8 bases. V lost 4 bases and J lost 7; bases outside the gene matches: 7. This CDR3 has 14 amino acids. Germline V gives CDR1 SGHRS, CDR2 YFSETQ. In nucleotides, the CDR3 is TGCGCCAGCAGCATCGGACAGGGAGAACAGCCCCAGCATTTT. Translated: CASSIGQGEQPQHF.

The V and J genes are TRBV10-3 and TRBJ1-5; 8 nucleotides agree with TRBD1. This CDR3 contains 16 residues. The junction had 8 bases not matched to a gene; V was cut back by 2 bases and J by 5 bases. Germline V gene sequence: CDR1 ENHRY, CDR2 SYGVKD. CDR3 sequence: CAISEPSGTGDQPQHF. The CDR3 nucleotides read TGTGCCATCAGTGAGCCCTCCGGGACAGGTGATCAGCCCCAGCATTTT.

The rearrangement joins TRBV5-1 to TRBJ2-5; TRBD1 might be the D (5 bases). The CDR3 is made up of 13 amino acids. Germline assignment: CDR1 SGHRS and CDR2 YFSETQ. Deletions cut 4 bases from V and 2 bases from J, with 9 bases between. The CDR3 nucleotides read TGCGCCAGCAGCGTACAGGTTCAAGAGACCCAGTACTTC. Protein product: CASSVQVQETQYF.

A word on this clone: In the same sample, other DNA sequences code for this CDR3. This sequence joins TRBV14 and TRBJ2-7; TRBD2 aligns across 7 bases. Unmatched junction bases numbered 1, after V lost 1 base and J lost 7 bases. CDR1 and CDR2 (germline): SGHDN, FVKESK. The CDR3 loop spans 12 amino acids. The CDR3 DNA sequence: TGTGCCAGCAGCCAAGGGCGGGGGGAGCAGTACTTC. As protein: CASSQGRGEQYF. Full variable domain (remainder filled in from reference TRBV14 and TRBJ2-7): EAGVTQFPSHSVIEKGQTVTLRCDPISGHDNLYWYRRVMGKEIKFLLHFVKESKQDESGMPNNRFLAERTGGTYSTLKVQPAELEDSGVYFCASSQGRGEQYFGPGTRLTVT.

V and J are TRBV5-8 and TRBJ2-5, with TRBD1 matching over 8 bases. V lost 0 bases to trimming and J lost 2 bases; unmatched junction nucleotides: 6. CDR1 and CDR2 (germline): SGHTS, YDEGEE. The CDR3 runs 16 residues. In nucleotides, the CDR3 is TGTGCCAGCAGCTTGGGACAGGGGTCGCGACAAGAGACCCAGTACTTC. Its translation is CASSLGQGSRQETQYF. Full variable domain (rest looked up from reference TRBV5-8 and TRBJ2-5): EAGVTQSPTHLIKTRGQQATLRCSPISGHTSVYWYQQALGLGLQFLLWYDEGEERNRGNFPPRFSGRQFPNYSSELNVNALELEDSALYLCASSLGQGSRQETQYFGPGTRLLVL.

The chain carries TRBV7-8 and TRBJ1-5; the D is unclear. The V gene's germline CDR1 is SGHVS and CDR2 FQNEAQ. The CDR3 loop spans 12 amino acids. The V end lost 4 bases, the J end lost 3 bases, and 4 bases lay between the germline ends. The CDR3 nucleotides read TGTGCCAGCAGCTCTATCAATCAGCCCCAGCATTTT. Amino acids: CASSSINQPQHF.

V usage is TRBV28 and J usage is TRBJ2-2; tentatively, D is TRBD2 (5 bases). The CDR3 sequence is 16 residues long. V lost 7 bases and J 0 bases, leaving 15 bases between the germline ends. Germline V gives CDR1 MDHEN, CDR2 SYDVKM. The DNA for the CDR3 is TGTGCCAGCACCCCGGGGTACCCCTCGAACACCGGGGAGCTGTTTTTT. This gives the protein CASTPGYPSNTGELFF.

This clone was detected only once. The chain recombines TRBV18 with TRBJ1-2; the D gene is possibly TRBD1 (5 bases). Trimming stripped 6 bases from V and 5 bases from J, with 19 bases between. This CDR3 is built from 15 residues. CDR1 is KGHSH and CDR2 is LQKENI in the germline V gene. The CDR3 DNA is TGTGCCAGCTCCGAAAATCTGGGGCAGACATATGGCTACACCTTC. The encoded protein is CASSENLGQTYGYTF.

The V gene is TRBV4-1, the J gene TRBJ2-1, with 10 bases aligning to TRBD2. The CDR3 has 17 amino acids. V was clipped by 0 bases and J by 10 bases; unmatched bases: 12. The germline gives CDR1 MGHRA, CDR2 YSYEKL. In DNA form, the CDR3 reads TGCGCCAGCAGCCAAGATTATACAGCGGGAGGGCCTAGGGAGCAGTTCTTC. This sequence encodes CASSQDYTAGGPREQFF.

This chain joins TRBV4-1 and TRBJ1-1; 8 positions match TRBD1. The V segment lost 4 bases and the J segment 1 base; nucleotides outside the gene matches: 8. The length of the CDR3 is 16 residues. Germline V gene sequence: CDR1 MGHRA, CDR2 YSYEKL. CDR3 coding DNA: TGCGCCAGCAGCCTCCTCAGGGGGCAGGGGAACACTGAAGCTTTCTTT. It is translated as CASSLLRGQGNTEAFF.